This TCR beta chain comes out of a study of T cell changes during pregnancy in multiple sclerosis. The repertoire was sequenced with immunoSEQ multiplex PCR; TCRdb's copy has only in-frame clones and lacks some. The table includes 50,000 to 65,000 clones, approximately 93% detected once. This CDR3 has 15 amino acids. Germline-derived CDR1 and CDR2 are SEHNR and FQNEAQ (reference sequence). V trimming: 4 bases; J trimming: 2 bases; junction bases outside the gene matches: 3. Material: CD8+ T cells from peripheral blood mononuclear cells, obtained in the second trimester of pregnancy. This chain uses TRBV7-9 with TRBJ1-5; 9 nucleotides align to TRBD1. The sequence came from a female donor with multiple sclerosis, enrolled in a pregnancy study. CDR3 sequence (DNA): TGTGCCAGCAGCTCCGGGACAGGGCGCAATCAGCCCCAGCATTTT. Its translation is CASSSGTGRNQPQHF.